This TCR beta chain was captured by sequencing in a study of identifying expanded T cells in peripheral blood. Libraries were prepared by immunoSEQ multiplex PCR; TCRdb keeps only in-frame clonotypes and omits some of them. The repertoire holds about 97,000 clones, with around 88% as singletons. In regard to this clone: Its antigen remains unidentified.

Study results and caveats: Two-week clone count variance significantly increased as total template count grew. Technical replicates showed around 1.2 changed clones; two weeks 15 to 20; four weeks 19.

Germline CDR1 SGDLS, CDR2 YYNGEE. The CDR3 has 15 amino acids. Trimming shortened V by 0 bases and J by 0 bases, and 6 bases separated the two germline ends. During the collection period, no donor immune events like infections were recorded. The chain employs TRBV9 and TRBJ1-4, with D maybe TRBD1 (5 bases). The sequencing input was blood. The receptor was derived from a person between 18 and 69 years old in good health. The CDR3 DNA sequence: TGTGCCAGCAGCGTAGAAGGGGCAACTAATGAAAAACTGTTTTTT. It codes for CASSVEGATNEKLFF.